This record looks at one TCR beta chain sequence and its context. Its antigen remains unidentified. Generated by immunoSEQ multiplex PCR, the TCRdb table keeps only in-frame clones and is missing some. Of approximately 46,000 clones listed, roughly nine tenths were seen once; the top ten hold 1.4%. This sample is part of a study of cytomegalovirus exposure and HLA in healthy donors. General study points: The authors enumerated over 150 TCR beta chains as linked to cytomegalovirus.

This CDR3 has 15 residues. Germline V gene data show CDR1 as MNHEY and CDR2 as SVGAGI. Trimming removed 6 bases from V and 3 bases from J, with 18 bases in between. The sequencing sample was made of PBMCs. This clonotype originated in a man aged 18 to 30 in good health and CMV-seronegative. This chain links TRBV6-5 with TRBJ2-7; the D gene is possibly TRBD1 (6 bases). CDR3 nucleotide sequence: TGTGCCAGCAGAGGACAGCCGCCGAAATACTACGAGCAGTACTTC. It translates to CASRGQPPKYYEQYF.